This entry lists 15 T cell receptor beta chains sequenced from one sample in a study of blood T cell repertoires in COVID-19. Data came from immunoSEQ multiplex PCR; TCRdb stores just in-frame clones and leaves some out. The table lists about 70,000 clones, roughly 84% of them singletons. Sequencing was done on a sample of peripheral blood. The receptors come from a woman aged 80 or over with active or convalescent COVID-19.

The chain links TRBV7-6 to TRBJ2-1; D might be TRBD2 (6 bases). Germline values: CDR1 SGHVS, CDR2 FNYEAQ. This CDR3 is 16 amino acids long. Trimming left V 1 base short and J 1 base short, with 11 bases between. The CDR3 reads CASSLEGGRSYNEQFF. CDR3 bases: TGTGCCAGCAGCTTAGAAGGAGGGAGGTCCTACAATGAGCAGTTCTTC.

This rearrangement joins TRBV5-1 to TRBJ2-5; TRBD2 agrees at 12 bases. The CDR3 extends over 16 amino acids. J was trimmed by 2 bases and V by 2 bases; bases with no gene match: 4. Germline values: CDR1 SGHRS, CDR2 YFSETQ. The CDR3 DNA follows: TGCGCCAGCAGCTTCGTGCTAGCGGGGGGGCAAGAGACCCAGTACTTC. This codes for CASSFVLAGGQETQYF. The full variable domain, with the rest looked up from reference TRBV5-1 and TRBJ2-5, is KAGVTQTPRYLIKTRGQQVTLSCSPISGHRSVSWYQQTPGQGLQFLFEYFSETQRNKGNFPGRFSGRQFSNSRSEMNVSTLELGDSALYLCASSFVLAGGQETQYFGPGTRLLVL.

The V call is TRBV13, the J call TRBJ2-1, with 13 positions matching TRBD2. Germline V gene data show CDR1 as PRHDT and CDR2 as FYEKMQ (reference sequence). V trimming: 5 bases; J trimming: 6 bases; junction bases outside the gene matches: 4. This CDR3 region has 15 residues. CDR3 sequence (DNA): TGTGCCAGCAGCACGACTAGCGGGGGGCCCAATGAGCAGTTCTTC. It codes for CASSTTSGGPNEQFF.

The chain is built from TRBV19 and TRBJ2-1, with D maybe TRBD2 (5 bases). This CDR3 contains 13 residues. Germline CDR1 reads LNHDA; CDR2 reads SQIVND (reference sequence). V lost 7 bases, J lost 9 bases, and 16 bases lay in between. CDR3 bases: TGTGCCAGTACCCTAGGACTCCTCAGTGAGCAGTTCTTC. Its translation is CASTLGLLSEQFF.

This chain links TRBV7-2 with TRBJ2-5; 7 nucleotides align to TRBD1. The V gene's germline CDR1 is SGHTA and CDR2 FQGNSA. After removal of 3 bases from V and 6 bases from J, the junction contained 13 bases not matched to a gene. The CDR3 sequence is 16 residues long. The CDR3 sequence: CASSFGNAQGDQTQYF. The CDR3 coding sequence is TGTGCCAGCAGCTTTGGGAATGCGCAGGGGGACCAGACCCAGTACTTC.

The rearrangement joins TRBV7-3 to TRBJ2-5, with D uncertain. Trimming stripped 2 bases from V and 0 bases from J, with 22 bases between. Germline V CDR1 and CDR2: SGHTA, FQGTGA. This CDR3 has 19 amino acids. CDR3 sequence: CASSLGPPRDKVYQETQYF. Written as DNA, the CDR3 is TGTGCCAGCAGCTTAGGGCCCCCCCGAGATAAAGTCTACCAAGAGACCCAGTACTTC.

The rearrangement uses TRBV28 and TRBJ1-1; tentatively, D is TRBD1 (5 bases). V was shortened by 8 bases and J by 5 bases, with 15 bases between the two germline ends. Germline V gene data show CDR1 as MDHEN and CDR2 as SYDVKM. The CDR3 has 13 residues. CDR3 sequence reads: CASVGGVWTEAFF. CDR3 nucleotides: TGTGCCAGCGTTGGGGGGGTATGGACTGAAGCTTTCTTT.

The chain has TRBV6-6 and TRBJ1-6, with 7 bases matching TRBD1. V lost 6 bases, J lost 2 bases, and 1 base stayed unmatched. The CDR3 spans 14 residues. CDR1 and CDR2 from the germline V gene are MNHNY and SVGAGI (reference sequence). The CDR3 nucleotides are TGTGCCAGCAGAGGGACAGCCTATAATTCACCCCTCCACTTT. Amino acids: CASRGTAYNSPLHF.

The CDR3 reads CAWSEGQYGYTF. Written as DNA, the CDR3 is TGTGCCTGGAGTGAGGGACAGTATGGCTACACCTTC. This chain connects TRBV30 to TRBJ1-2; TRBD1 matches 7 bases. Trimming cost V 1 base and J 5 bases; bases outside gene matches: 1. The CDR3 spans 12 residues. Germline lookup yields CDR1 GTSNPN and CDR2 SVGIG (reference sequence).

The genes are TRBV3-1 (or the pseudogene TRBV3-2) and TRBJ1-4, with a tentative D call TRBD1 (5 bases). Per germline, CDR1 LGHDT and CDR2 YNNKEL (reference sequence). The CDR3 runs to 17 residues. Trimming stripped 3 bases from V and 1 base from J, with 15 bases between. CDR3 residues: CASSQTRQGVTNEKLFF. CDR3 nucleotide sequence: TGTGCCAGCAGCCAGACTAGGCAGGGAGTAACTAATGAAAAACTGTTTTTT.

In its sample, this clone was seen once. This sequence joins TRBV5-4 and TRBJ1-2, with 7 nucleotides matching TRBD1. Per the germline V gene, CDR1 is SGHNT and CDR2 is YYREEE (reference sequence). Trimming at V came to 1 base and at J to 6 bases, leaving 12 bases not matched to a gene. CDR3 size: 16 residues. The CDR3 sequence is CASSLFSPQGSHGYTF. CDR3 coding DNA: TGTGCCAGCAGCTTGTTCTCGCCACAGGGGTCCCATGGCTACACCTTC.

V and J are TRBV4-3 and TRBJ1-2; D is unresolved. The CDR3 extends over 15 amino acids. CDR1 is LGHNA and CDR2 is YSLEER in the germline V gene. The V end was cut by 0 bases, the J end by 4 bases, with 12 bases between. The CDR3 is CASSQERAALYGYTF. The CDR3 region has the DNA TGCGCCAGCAGCCAAGAGCGGGCGGCGCTCTATGGCTACACCTTC.

This rearrangement joins TRBV5-5 to TRBJ2-1; D not certain. Trimming stripped 2 bases from V and 7 bases from J, with 16 bases between. The CDR3 runs 15 residues. Germline CDR1 is SGHKS and CDR2 is YYEKEE (reference sequence). The CDR3 reads CASSFDPFQSNEQFF. CDR3 DNA: TGTGCCAGCAGCTTCGATCCGTTTCAGTCAAATGAGCAGTTCTTC.

This clone was counted once. J is TRBJ2-7 and V is TRBV30; TRBD2 is a possible D gene (6 bases). Germline V CDR1 and CDR2: GTSNPN, SVGIG (reference sequence). The CDR3 runs 15 residues. Trimming cost V 3 bases and J 4 bases, with 19 bases left between them. In nucleotides, the CDR3 is TGTGCCTGGAGCCGCTCGGGGGTTTTGGGGTACGAGCAGTACTTC. Its translation: CAWSRSGVLGYEQYF.

The V gene is TRBV7-2, the J gene TRBJ2-5; D possibly corresponds to TRBD2 (7 bases). The CDR3 extends over 15 amino acids. From germline, CDR1 is SGHTA and CDR2 FQGNSA. Trimming removed 8 bases at V and 2 bases at J, with 18 bases between. CDR3: CASGTTGTTQETQYF. CDR3 DNA sequence: TGTGCCAGCGGGACTACGGGGACAACTCAAGAGACCCAGTACTTC. The full variable domain, in which reference TRBV7-2 and TRBJ2-5 provide the parts outside the CDR3, is GAGVSQSPSNKVTEKGKDVELRCDPISGHTALYWYRQSLGQGLEFLIYFQGNSAPDKSGLPSDRFSAERTGGSVSTLTIQRTQQEDSAVYLCASGTTGTTQETQYFGPGTRLLVL.